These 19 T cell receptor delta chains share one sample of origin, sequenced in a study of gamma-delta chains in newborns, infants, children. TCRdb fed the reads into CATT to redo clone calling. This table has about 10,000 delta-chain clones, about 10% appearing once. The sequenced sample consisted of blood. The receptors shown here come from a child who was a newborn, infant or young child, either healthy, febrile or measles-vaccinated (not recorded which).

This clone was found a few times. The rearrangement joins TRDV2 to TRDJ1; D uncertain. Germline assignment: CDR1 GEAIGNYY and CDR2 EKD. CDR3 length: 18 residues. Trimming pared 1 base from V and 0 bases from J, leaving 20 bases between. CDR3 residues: CACDTLTAPPGNTDKLIF. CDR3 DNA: TGTGCCTGTGACACTCTCACGGCTCCGCCTGGAAACACCGATAAACTCATCTTT.

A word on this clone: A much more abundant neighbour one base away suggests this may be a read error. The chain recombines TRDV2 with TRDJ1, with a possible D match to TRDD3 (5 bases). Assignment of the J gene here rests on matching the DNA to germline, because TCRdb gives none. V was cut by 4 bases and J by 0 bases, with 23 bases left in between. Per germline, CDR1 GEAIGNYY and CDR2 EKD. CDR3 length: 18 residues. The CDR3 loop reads CACDTVAGMEAYTDKLIF. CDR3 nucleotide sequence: TGTGCCTGTGATACCGTGGCAGGGATGGAGGCCTACACCGATAAACTCATCTTT.

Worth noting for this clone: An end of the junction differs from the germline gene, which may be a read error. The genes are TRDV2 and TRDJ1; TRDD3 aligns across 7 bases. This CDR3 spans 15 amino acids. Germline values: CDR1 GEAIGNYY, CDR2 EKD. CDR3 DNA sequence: TGTGCCTGTGACACTGCGCCTGGGGATAGGGATAAACCCATCTTT. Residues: CACDTAPGDRDKPIF.

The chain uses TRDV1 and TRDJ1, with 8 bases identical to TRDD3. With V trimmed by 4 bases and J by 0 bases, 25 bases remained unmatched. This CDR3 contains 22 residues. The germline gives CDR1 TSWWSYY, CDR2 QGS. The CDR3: CALGGPLAAGYWGEPNTDKLIF. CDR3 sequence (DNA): TGTGCTCTTGGGGGGCCGTTGGCGGCGGGCTACTGGGGGGAACCTAACACCGATAAACTCATCTTT.

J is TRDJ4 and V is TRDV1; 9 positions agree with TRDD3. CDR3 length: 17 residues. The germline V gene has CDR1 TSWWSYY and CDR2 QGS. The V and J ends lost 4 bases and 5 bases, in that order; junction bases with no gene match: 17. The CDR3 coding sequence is TGTGCTCTTGGGGGCCCCTTATTATTGGGGGATAGCCCTCCCCTGATCTTT. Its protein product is CALGGPLLLGDSPPLIF.

In DNA, the CDR3 is TGTGCTCTTGGGGAACTTTACCTCCGTACTGGGGGAAAAACCGATAAACTCATCTTT. Protein: CALGELYLRTGGKTDKLIF. The chain couples TRDV1 to TRDJ1; 9 nucleotides match TRDD3. Trimming cost V 0 bases and J 2 bases; bases outside gene matches: 13. This CDR3 has 19 residues. The V gene's germline CDR1 is TSWWSYY and CDR2 QGS.

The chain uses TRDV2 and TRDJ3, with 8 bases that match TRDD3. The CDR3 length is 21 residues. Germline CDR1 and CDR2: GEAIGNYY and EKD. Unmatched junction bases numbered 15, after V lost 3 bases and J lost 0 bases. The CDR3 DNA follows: TGTGCCTGTGACGCTACTGGGGGGCGACCATCAAGCTCCTGGGACACCCGACAGATGTTTTTC. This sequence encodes CACDATGGRPSSSWDTRQMFF.

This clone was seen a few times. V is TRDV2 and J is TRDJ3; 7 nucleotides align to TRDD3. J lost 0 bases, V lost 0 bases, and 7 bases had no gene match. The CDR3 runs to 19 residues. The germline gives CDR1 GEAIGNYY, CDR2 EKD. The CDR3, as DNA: TGTGCCTGTGACACCGTACTGGGGTCCAGCTCCTGGGACACCCGACAGATGTTTTTC. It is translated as CACDTVLGSSSWDTRQMFF.

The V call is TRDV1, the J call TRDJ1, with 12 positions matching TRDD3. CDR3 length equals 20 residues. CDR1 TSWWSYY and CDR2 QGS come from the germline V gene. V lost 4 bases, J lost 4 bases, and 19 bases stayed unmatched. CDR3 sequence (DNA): TGTGCTCTTGGGGGACGCCCTCCTACGATTCTGGGGGATACGTGCGATAAACTCATCTTT. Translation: CALGGRPPTILGDTCDKLIF.

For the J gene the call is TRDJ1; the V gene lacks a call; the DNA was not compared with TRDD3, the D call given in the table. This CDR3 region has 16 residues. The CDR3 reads CACDTVDEGDTDKLIF. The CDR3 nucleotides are TGTGCCTGTGACACCGTGGATGAGGGAGACACCGATAAACTCATCTTT.

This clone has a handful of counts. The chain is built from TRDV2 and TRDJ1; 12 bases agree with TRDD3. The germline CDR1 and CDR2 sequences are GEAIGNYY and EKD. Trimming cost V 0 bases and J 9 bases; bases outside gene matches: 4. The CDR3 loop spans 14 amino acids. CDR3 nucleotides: TGTGCCTGTGACACCATACTGGGGGATACACAACTCATCTTT. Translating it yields CACDTILGDTQLIF.

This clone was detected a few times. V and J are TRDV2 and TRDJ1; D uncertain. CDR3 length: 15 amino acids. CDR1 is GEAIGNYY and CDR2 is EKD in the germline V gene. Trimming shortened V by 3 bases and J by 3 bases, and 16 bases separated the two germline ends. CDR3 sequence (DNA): TGTGCCTGTGACCGCTTGCGTAGAACCTCCGATAAACTCATCTTT. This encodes CACDRLRRTSDKLIF.

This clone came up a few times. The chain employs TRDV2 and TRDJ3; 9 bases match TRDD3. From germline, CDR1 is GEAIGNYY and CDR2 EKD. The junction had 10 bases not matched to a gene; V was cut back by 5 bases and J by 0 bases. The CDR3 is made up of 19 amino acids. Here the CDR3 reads CACATPGDTRSWDTRQMFF. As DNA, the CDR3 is TGTGCCTGTGCAACCCCTGGGGATACGCGCTCCTGGGACACCCGACAGATGTTTTTC.

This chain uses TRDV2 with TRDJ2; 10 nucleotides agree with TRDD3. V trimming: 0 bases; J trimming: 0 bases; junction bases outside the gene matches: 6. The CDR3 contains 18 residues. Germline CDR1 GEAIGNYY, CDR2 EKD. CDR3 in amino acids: CACDTLTGGSTLTAQLFF. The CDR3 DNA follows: TGTGCCTGTGACACCCTGACTGGGGGATCCACTTTGACAGCACAACTCTTCTTT.

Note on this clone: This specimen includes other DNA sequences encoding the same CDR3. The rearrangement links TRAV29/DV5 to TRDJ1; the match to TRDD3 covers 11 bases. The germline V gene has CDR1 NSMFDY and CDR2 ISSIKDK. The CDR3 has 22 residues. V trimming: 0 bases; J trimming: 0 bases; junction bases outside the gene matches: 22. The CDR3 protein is CAASVLGPTSDLGDTYTDKLIF. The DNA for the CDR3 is TGTGCAGCAAGCGTTTTAGGTCCTACTTCCGATTTGGGGGATACGTACACCGATAAACTCATCTTT.

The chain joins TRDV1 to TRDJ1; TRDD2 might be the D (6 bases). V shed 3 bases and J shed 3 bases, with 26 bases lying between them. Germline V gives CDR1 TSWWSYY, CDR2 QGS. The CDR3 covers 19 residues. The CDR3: CALGDQAFPPRPVSDKLIF. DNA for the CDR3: TGTGCTCTTGGGGACCAAGCCTTCCCCCCACGGCCGGTTTCCGATAAACTCATCTTT.

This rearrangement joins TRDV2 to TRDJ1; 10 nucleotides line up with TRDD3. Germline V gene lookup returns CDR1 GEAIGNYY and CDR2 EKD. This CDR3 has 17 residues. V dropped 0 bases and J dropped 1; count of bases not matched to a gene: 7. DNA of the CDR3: TGTGCCTGTGACACCGTACTGGGGGATGCAGCCACCGATAAACTCATCTTT. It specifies CACDTVLGDAATDKLIF.

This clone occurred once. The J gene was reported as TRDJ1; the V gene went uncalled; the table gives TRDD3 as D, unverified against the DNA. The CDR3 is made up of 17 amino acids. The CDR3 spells CACDTADRGETADKLIF. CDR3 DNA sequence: TGTGCCTGTGACACCGCGGATCGGGGGGAGACCGCCGATAAACTCATCTTT.

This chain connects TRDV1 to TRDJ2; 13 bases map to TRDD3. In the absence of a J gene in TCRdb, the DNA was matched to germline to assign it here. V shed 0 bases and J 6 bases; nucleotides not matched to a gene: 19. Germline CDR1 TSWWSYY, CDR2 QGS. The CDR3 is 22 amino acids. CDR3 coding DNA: TGTGCTCTTGGGGAACTAACTAGGGTCCTACACACTGGGGGATACGGGGCAGCACAACTCTTCTTT. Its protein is CALGELTRVLHTGGYGAAQLFF.